This passage covers 5 T cell receptor beta chains from one sample sequenced in a study of regulatory T cells in long-lasting Graves disease. Sample time point: newly diagnosed GD, antithyroid drugs for less than 3 months. From PBMCs, RNA was extracted and then used to make the TCR library. Arm-PCR of CDR3 regions with iRepertoire HTBI primers generated TCR beta libraries. TCRdb reprocessed the multiplex PCR reads via MiXCR and lists one record per CDR3 protein. The sample lists a few hundred thousand distinct CDR3 sequences; roughly 14% were seen once. Another study also made use of these data, one on T cells in Graves' hyperthyroidism and ophthalmopathy.

The sequenced sample was peripheral blood mononuclear cells (PBMCs), obtained at new diagnosis, from a patient treated with antithyroid drugs. These receptors were obtained from a man in his thirties or forties with Graves disease.

This clonotype was found many times. The V gene is TRBV12-3 or TRBV12-4, the J gene TRBJ1-1; 7 positions match TRBD1. V lost 2 bases to trimming and J lost 7 bases; unmatched junction nucleotides: 7. This CDR3 has 14 amino acids. The CDR3 nucleotides are TGTGCCAGCAGTTTAATCGGGGGACAGATTGAAGCTTTCTTT. Encoded protein: CASSLIGGQIEAFF.

This clonotype was detected ten times or more. The gene calls are TRBV7-2 and TRBJ2-5, with D possibly being TRBD1 or TRBD2 (6 bases each). V was clipped by 1 base and J by 4 bases, with 13 bases between them. This CDR3 has 15 residues. Germline CDR1 is SGHTA and CDR2 is FQGNSA. The CDR3 spells CASSLEGGFGETQYF. As DNA, the CDR3 is TGTGCCAGCAGCTTAGAGGGGGGCTTCGGAGAGACCCAGTACTTC.

This clonotype appeared many times. V usage is TRBV6-2 or TRBV6-3 and J usage is TRBJ1-1, with D maybe TRBD1 (5 bases). Germline-derived CDR1 and CDR2 are MNHEY and SVGEGT. The CDR3 is 15 residues long. V lost 0 bases, J lost 0 bases, and 8 bases lay in between. CDR3 nucleotides: TGTGCCAGCAGTTACTCCTACAGGATGAACACTGAAGCTTTCTTT. Translated, it gives CASSYSYRMNTEAFF.

The chain couples TRBV14 to TRBJ1-3, with 7 bases aligning to TRBD1. This CDR3 spans 14 amino acids. Germline lookup yields CDR1 SGHDN and CDR2 FVKESK. J was trimmed by 8 bases and V by 6 bases; bases with no gene match: 10. The CDR3 loop is CASRLRTGADTIYF. The DNA for the CDR3 is TGTGCCAGCAGACTCAGGACAGGTGCGGACACCATATATTTT.

The table lists this clonotype with many counts. The chain has TRBV6-2 or TRBV6-3 and TRBJ2-7; TRBD1 matches 7 bases. V gave up 6 bases and J gave up 5 bases; unmatched junction bases: 4. CDR1 is MNHEY, CDR2 SVGEGT, per germline. This CDR3 contains 12 residues. The CDR3 here is CASRTGFDEQYF. The CDR3 DNA sequence: TGTGCCAGCAGGACAGGGTTCGACGAGCAGTACTTC.